The count of the clone carrying this TCR beta chain is one. Antigen unknown. Researchers ran the PCR with 60 Vbeta and 13 Jbeta primers. Original data processing: Later, tens of millions of unique TCR beta chains were counted in an analysis, and about 12 million of them were shared. Method: immunoSEQ multiplex PCR; TCRdb's copy keeps in-frame clones and lacks some. For V, J and clone size, that table is used; D and trimming come from the DNA. This table has approximately 150,000 clones, around two thirds appearing once. The V gene end was trimmed by 2 bases and the J gene end by 1 base; junction bases not matched to a gene: 8. CDR1 is SGHVS, CDR2 FNYEAQ, per germline. This CDR3 has 17 residues. The data stem from a study of cytomegalovirus exposure and HLA in healthy donors. Study-level results: The only immune exposure information that was available was CMV serostatus. The likely origin of a cluster of highly shared sequence variants was a sequencing artifact.

Sequenced input: PBMCs. The TCR was taken from a man aged 25-40 years in good health and CMV-seropositive. The V call is TRBV7-6, the J call TRBJ2-5; 9 nucleotides line up with TRBD2. The DNA for the CDR3 is TGTGCCAGCAGCTTACGTGGGTCTAGCGGGACCCAAGAGACCCAGTACTTC. This translates into CASSLRGSSGTQETQYF.